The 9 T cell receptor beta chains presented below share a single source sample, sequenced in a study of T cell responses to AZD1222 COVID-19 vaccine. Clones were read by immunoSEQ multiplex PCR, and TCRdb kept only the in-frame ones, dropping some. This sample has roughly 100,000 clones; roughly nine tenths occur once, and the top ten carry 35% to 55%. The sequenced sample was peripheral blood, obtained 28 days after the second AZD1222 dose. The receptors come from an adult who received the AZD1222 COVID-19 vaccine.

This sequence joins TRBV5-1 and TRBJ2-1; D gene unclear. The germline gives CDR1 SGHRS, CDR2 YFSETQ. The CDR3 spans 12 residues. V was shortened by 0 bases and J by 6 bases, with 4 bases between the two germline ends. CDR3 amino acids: CASSLDGNEQFF. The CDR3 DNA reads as TGCGCCAGCAGCTTGGATGGCAATGAGCAGTTCTTC. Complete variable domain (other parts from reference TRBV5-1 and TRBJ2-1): KAGVTQTPRYLIKTRGQQVTLSCSPISGHRSVSWYQQTPGQGLQFLFEYFSETQRNKGNFPGRFSGRQFSNSRSEMNVSTLELGDSALYLCASSLDGNEQFFGPGTRLTVL.

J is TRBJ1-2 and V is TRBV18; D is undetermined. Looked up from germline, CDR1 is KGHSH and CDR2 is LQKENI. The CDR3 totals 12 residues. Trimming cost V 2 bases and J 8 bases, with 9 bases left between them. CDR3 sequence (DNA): TGTGCCAGCTCACCAGAGGTAAAAGGCTACACCTTC. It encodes CASSPEVKGYTF.

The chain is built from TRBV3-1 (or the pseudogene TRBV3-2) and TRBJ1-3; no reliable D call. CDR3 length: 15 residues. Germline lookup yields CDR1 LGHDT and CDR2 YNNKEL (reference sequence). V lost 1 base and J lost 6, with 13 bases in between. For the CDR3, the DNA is TGTGCCAGCAGCCAAGGACTGCGCTCCGTAAACACCATATATTTT. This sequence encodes CASSQGLRSVNTIYF.

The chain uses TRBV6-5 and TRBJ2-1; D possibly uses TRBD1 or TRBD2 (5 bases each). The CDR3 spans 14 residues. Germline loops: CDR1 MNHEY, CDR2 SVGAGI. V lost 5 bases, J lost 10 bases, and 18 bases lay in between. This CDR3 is CASSPGAVQLEQFF. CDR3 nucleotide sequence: TGTGCCAGCAGTCCCGGGGCAGTTCAGCTGGAGCAGTTCTTC.

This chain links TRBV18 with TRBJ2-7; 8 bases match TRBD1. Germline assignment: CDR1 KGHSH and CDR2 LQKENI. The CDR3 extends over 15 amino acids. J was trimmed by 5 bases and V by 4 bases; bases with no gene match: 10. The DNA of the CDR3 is TGTGCCAGCTCACAACGGACAGGGAGCGAAGACGAGCAGTACTTC. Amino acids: CASSQRTGSEDEQYF.

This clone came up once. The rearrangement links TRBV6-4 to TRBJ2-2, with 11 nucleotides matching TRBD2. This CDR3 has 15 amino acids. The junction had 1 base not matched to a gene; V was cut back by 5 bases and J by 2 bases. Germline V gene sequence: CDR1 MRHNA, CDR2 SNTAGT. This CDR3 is CASSRLAGNTGELFF. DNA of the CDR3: TGTGCCAGCAGTAGACTAGCGGGAAACACCGGGGAGCTGTTTTTT.

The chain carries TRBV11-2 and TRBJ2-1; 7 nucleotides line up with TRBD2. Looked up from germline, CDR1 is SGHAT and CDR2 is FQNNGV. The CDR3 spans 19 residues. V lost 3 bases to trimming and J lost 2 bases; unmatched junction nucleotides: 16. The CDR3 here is CASSFGFQVGGRTYNEQFF. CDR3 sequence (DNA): TGTGCCAGCAGCTTTGGCTTCCAGGTGGGGGGGAGGACCTACAATGAGCAGTTCTTC.

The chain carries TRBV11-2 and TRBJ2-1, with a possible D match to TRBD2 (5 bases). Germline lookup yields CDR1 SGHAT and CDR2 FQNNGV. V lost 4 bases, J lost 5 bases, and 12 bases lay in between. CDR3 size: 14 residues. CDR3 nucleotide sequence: TGTGCCAGCAGCTCCGGACGGGGAAACAATGAGCAGTTCTTC. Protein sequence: CASSSGRGNNEQFF.

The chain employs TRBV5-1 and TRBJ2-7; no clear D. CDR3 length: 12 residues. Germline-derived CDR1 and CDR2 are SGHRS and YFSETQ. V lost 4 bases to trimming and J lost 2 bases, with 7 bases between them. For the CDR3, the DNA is TGCGCCAGCAGCCTGGGCACCTACGAGCAGTACTTC. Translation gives CASSLGTYEQYF.